The clone carrying this T cell receptor (beta chain) was detected only once. The data were taken from a study of T cell changes during pregnancy in multiple sclerosis. V lost 4 bases to trimming and J lost 3 bases; unmatched junction nucleotides: 3. Germline values: CDR1 MGHDK, CDR2 SYGVNS. CDR3 length: 14 amino acids. The data were produced by immunoSEQ multiplex PCR, yet TCRdb's version contains in-frame clones alone and is incomplete. The repertoire holds 35,000 to 45,000 clones, with 91% as singletons. V is TRBV25-1 and J is TRBJ2-1, with 7 bases matching TRBD1. Here the sequenced sample was CD4+ T cells from peripheral blood mononuclear cells, taken in the second trimester of pregnancy. The receptor was isolated from a female donor in good health, enrolled as a control in a pregnancy study. The CDR3 sequence: CASSAGTVYNEQFF. The CDR3 DNA reads TGTGCCAGCAGTGCCGGGACAGTCTACAATGAGCAGTTCTTC.